The sequence of this TCR beta chain was determined in a study of blood T cells in healthy people across ages. Each donor was a healthy Caucasian individual from Russia, aged roughly 6 to 90. The amount of total RNA extracted per sample was at least 6 micrograms. It was with a sample-barcoded 5' primer and a J-beta primer mix that a second PCR of roughly 6 to 12 cycles was run. TCRdb called the 5' RACE reads again in MiXCR, with one record for every CDR3 protein. The sample contains 700,000 or so distinct CDR3 sequences, approximately 40% of which appear only once. Germline V gene sequence: CDR1 SGHRS, CDR2 YFSETQ. This CDR3 region has 15 residues. V shed 7 bases, J shed 4 bases, and the junction held 14 bases outside the gene matches.

The sample comprised blood. J is TRBJ2-7 and V is TRBV5-1; the match to TRBD1 covers 7 bases. The sequence derives from a man older than 75 in good health. CDR3 residues: CASRRGDRVNYEQYF. CDR3 DNA: TGCGCCAGCCGAAGGGGAGACAGGGTTAATTACGAGCAGTACTTC.